This note documents a single TCR beta chain sequence. The data originate from a study of shared clonotypes between healthy human individuals. Only Caucasian adults living in Nashville, Tennessee made up the donor group. Samples underwent the assay at deep level. Generated by immunoSEQ multiplex PCR, the TCRdb table keeps only in-frame clones and is missing some. The sample consists of 2 million to 2.5 million clones, less than 95% of them appearing once. The CDR3 runs 16 residues. V was pared by 3 bases and J by 0 bases, with 3 bases of the junction left unmatched. The germline V gene encodes CDR1 SGHTA and CDR2 FQGTGA.

The sequencing input was naive CD4+ T cells from PBMCs. This sample's subset: CD45RA+ positively selected. This receptor was identified in a man between 18 and 29 years old in good health. Some clones in this sample may be carry-over from other donors' samples. The rearrangement joins TRBV7-3 to TRBJ2-1; 9 bases map to TRBD2. Here the CDR3 DNA reads TGTGCCAGCAGCTTTATAGCGGGAGCCTCCTACAATGAGCAGTTCTTC. Translated, it gives CASSFIAGASYNEQFF.